Below, 24 T cell receptor beta chains from the same sample are listed, as sequenced in a study of blood T cell repertoires in COVID-19. Produced via immunoSEQ multiplex PCR; TCRdb's table is partial and in-frame only. The sample carries about 300,000 clones, under 90% recorded once. Sequenced input: peripheral blood. All receptors derive from a woman aged 25-40 years with COVID-19, enrolled during active disease.

The genes are TRBV19 and TRBJ1-4; 8 positions match TRBD1. CDR1 and CDR2 from the germline V gene are LNHDA and SQIVND (reference sequence). The length of the CDR3 is 16 residues. J lost 8 bases, V lost 2 bases, and 10 bases had no gene match. This CDR3 reads CASSIPLTGVREKLFF. The CDR3 nucleotides are TGTGCCAGTAGTATACCCCTGACAGGGGTAAGAGAAAAACTGTTTTTT. The full variable domain, its missing parts supplied by reference TRBV19 and TRBJ1-4, is DGGITQSPKYLFRKEGQNVTLSCEQNLNHDAMYWYRQDPGQGLRLIYYSQIVNDFQKGDIAEGYSVSREKKESFPLTVTSAQKNPTAFYLCASSIPLTGVREKLFFGSGTQLSVL.

V and J are TRBV5-1 and TRBJ1-3; the match to TRBD1 covers 7 bases. There are 16 residues in the CDR3. Germline-derived CDR1 and CDR2 are SGHRS and YFSETQ. V gave up 4 bases and J gave up 0 bases; unmatched junction bases: 7. CDR3 sequence reads: CASSLGTESSGNTIYF. CDR3 bases: TGCGCCAGCAGCCTTGGGACAGAGTCCTCTGGAAACACCATATATTTT.

This clone has a handful of counts. Relative to the germline gene, one junction end is altered; a read error may explain this. The J gene is TRBJ1-6, the V gene TRBV7-7, with D hard to call. Germline CDR1 and CDR2: SSHAT and FNYEAQ (reference sequence). The CDR3 is 13 residues long. CDR3 DNA: TGTGCTAGCAGCTTAGTCCCCGGTTCACCCCTCCACTTT. Protein product: CASSLVPGSPLHF. Filled out from reference TRBV7-7 and TRBJ1-6, the complete variable domain reads GAGVSQSPRYKVTKRGQDVTLRCDPISSHATLYWYQQALGQGPEFLTYFNYEAQPDKSGLPSDRFSAERPEGSISTLTIQRTEQRDSAMYRCASSLVPGSPLHFGNGTRLTVT.

The chain uses TRBV19 and TRBJ1-6; maybe TRBD1 (5 bases). Germline CDR1 is LNHDA and CDR2 is SQIVND (reference sequence). The CDR3 totals 15 residues. V lost 5 bases, J lost 7 bases, and 15 bases lay in between. CDR3 sequence reads: CASSPLLGGNSPLHF. In DNA form, the CDR3 reads TGTGCCAGTAGTCCCCTATTGGGGGGAAATTCACCCCTCCACTTT.

CDR3 DNA: TGTGCCAGTAGTATATCCGGGACAGGGGCATCACCCCTCCACTTT. This sequence encodes CASSISGTGASPLHF. The rearrangement links TRBV19 to TRBJ1-6; 10 bases match TRBD1. With V trimmed by 2 bases and J by 10 bases, 5 bases remained unmatched. Germline loops: CDR1 LNHDA, CDR2 SQIVND (reference sequence). CDR3 length: 15 residues.

This sequence joins TRBV12-3 or TRBV12-4 and TRBJ1-1; maybe TRBD1 (5 bases). The CDR3 covers 13 residues. V lost 6 bases and J lost 4, with 12 bases in between. CDR3 sequence (DNA): TGTGCCAGCAGCAATCCCGGGGGCACTGAAGCTTTCTTT. Residues: CASSNPGGTEAFF.

V is TRBV3-1 (or the pseudogene TRBV3-2) and J is TRBJ1-6, with 8 nucleotides matching TRBD1. The CDR3 totals 14 residues. V was pared by 6 bases and J by 11 bases, with 9 bases of the junction left unmatched. CDR1 is LGHDT and CDR2 is YNNKEL in the germline V gene (reference sequence). CDR3 sequence reads: CASSTTGGSTPLHF. The CDR3 bases are TGTGCCAGCAGTACTACAGGGGGTTCTACACCCCTCCACTTT.

V usage is TRBV5-6 and J usage is TRBJ1-5, with 9 bases matching TRBD1. V trimming: 3 bases; J trimming: 6 bases; junction bases outside the gene matches: 7. Per germline, CDR1 SGHDT and CDR2 YYEEEE. This CDR3 region has 15 residues. The CDR3: CASSYGTGILQPQHF. As DNA, the CDR3 is TGTGCCAGCAGCTACGGGACAGGGATCCTTCAGCCCCAGCATTTT.

The chain couples TRBV7-9 to TRBJ1-2, with TRBD1 matching 10 bases. The V and J ends lost 5 bases and 0 bases, in that order; junction bases with no gene match: 3. Germline V gene sequence: CDR1 SEHNR, CDR2 FQNEAQ (reference sequence). This CDR3 spans 15 amino acids. This chain's CDR3 is CASSQGQGANYGYTF. The CDR3 DNA reads TGTGCCAGCAGCCAAGGACAGGGGGCTAACTATGGCTACACCTTC.

The chain has TRBV7-2 and TRBJ2-7; 8 bases fit TRBD2. V shed 3 bases and J 3 bases; nucleotides not matched to a gene: 7. The CDR3 is 15 amino acids. Germline CDR1 SGHTA, CDR2 FQGNSA. CDR3 DNA sequence: TGTGCCAGCAGCTTGCGAGCGGGGGACTTCTACGAGCAGTACTTC. Encoded protein: CASSLRAGDFYEQYF.

The rearrangement uses TRBV3-1 (or the pseudogene TRBV3-2) and TRBJ2-7; D not certain. The CDR3 is 13 amino acids. V lost 2 bases and J 3 bases, leaving 8 bases between the germline ends. Germline V gene lookup returns CDR1 LGHDT and CDR2 YNNKEL (reference sequence). CDR3 DNA sequence: TGTGCCAGCAGCCAATACGTCGGCTACGAGCAGTACGTC. Its protein is CASSQYVGYEQYV.

The chain is built from TRBV18 and TRBJ1-4, with 7 bases matching TRBD1. The CDR3 totals 15 residues. After removal of 3 bases from V and 6 bases from J, the junction contained 7 bases not matched to a gene. CDR1 is KGHSH, CDR2 LQKENI, per germline. The CDR3 region has the DNA TGTGCCAGCTCACCTCGGCCGGGACAGTATGAAAAACTGTTTTTT. Amino acid sequence: CASSPRPGQYEKLFF.

CDR3 amino acids: CASSSVGTPQETQYF. CDR3 DNA sequence: TGTGCCAGCAGTTCCGTCGGGACTCCGCAAGAGACCCAGTACTTC. The gene calls are TRBV27 and TRBJ2-5, with D maybe TRBD2 (6 bases). Trimming removed 4 bases from V and 2 bases from J, with 14 bases in between. CDR1 and CDR2 (germline): MNHEY, SMNVEV (reference sequence). The CDR3 covers 15 residues.

The sample holds one count of this clone. The chain links TRBV30 to TRBJ2-7, with unresolved D. V was cut by 1 base and J by 3 bases, with 4 bases left in between. Germline V gene lookup returns CDR1 GTSNPN and CDR2 SVGIG (reference sequence). The CDR3 sequence is 11 residues long. Here the CDR3 DNA reads TGTGCCTGGAGTGCTAACTACGAGCAGTACTTC. Translating it yields CAWSANYEQYF.

The chain carries TRBV9 and TRBJ2-1; TRBD1 aligns across 7 bases. Trimming at V came to 4 bases and at J to 10 bases, leaving 2 bases not matched to a gene. Germline assignment: CDR1 SGDLS and CDR2 YYNGEE. The CDR3 covers 11 residues. For the CDR3, the DNA is TGTGCCAGCAGCTTACAGGGGGAGCAGTTCTTC. Its translation is CASSLQGEQFF.

V usage is TRBV9 and J usage is TRBJ2-7; 15 nucleotides align to TRBD2. J was trimmed by 7 bases and V by 4 bases; bases with no gene match: 9. CDR1 and CDR2 from the germline V gene are SGDLS and YYNGEE. The CDR3 is made up of 16 amino acids. The CDR3 DNA follows: TGTGCCAGCAGCCCACGGACTAGCGGGGGGGCAGGGGAGCAGTACGTC. Protein sequence: CASSPRTSGGAGEQYV.

Notes on this clone: The same CDR3 arises from other DNA sequences in this sample as well. The chain links TRBV9 to TRBJ1-2; perhaps TRBD1 as D (5 bases). The CDR3 is 13 amino acids. Germline CDR1 is SGDLS and CDR2 is YYNGEE. The V and J ends lost 3 bases and 4 bases respectively, with 10 bases between them. The CDR3 spells CASSAGRGYGYTF. The CDR3 DNA is TGTGCCAGCAGCGCCGGTAGGGGCTATGGCTACACCTTC.

The chain employs TRBV6-2 or TRBV6-3 and TRBJ1-1, with TRBD1 matching over 7 bases. This CDR3 has 13 residues. With 5 bases clipped from V and 8 bases from J, the junction kept 8 bases outside the gene matches. Germline V lookup: CDR1 MNHEY, CDR2 SVGEGT. CDR3 loop: CASSLGQVKEAFF. The CDR3 DNA reads TGTGCCAGCAGTCTCGGACAGGTCAAGGAAGCTTTCTTT.

The V call is TRBV18, the J call TRBJ1-1; no clear D gene. From germline, CDR1 is KGHSH and CDR2 LQKENI. V gave up 1 base and J gave up 0 bases, with 6 bases separating them. The CDR3 loop spans 14 amino acids. The CDR3 loop is CASSPLSVNTEAFF. The CDR3 nucleotides read TGTGCCAGCTCACCACTATCTGTGAACACTGAAGCTTTCTTT.

This chain joins TRBV27 and TRBJ1-5; 9 bases are shared with TRBD1. CDR3 size: 16 residues. The germline CDR1 and CDR2 sequences are MNHEY and SMNVEV (reference sequence). With 6 bases clipped from V and 0 bases from J, the junction kept 6 bases outside the gene matches. The CDR3 coding sequence is TGTGCCAGCAGCTCGGGGACAGGGAATAGCAATCAGCCCCAGCATTTT. Protein: CASSSGTGNSNQPQHF.

The chain couples TRBV7-9 to TRBJ2-5; D gene ambiguous. V was pared by 5 bases and J by 3 bases, with 10 bases between. The germline V gene has CDR1 SEHNR and CDR2 FQNEAQ (reference sequence). The CDR3 consists of 13 residues. CDR3 nucleotides: TGTGCCAGCAGCCACCCGTCAGAAGAGACCCAGTACTTC. Its protein product is CASSHPSEETQYF.

This chain joins TRBV30 and TRBJ2-1; D ambiguous. Trimming stripped 1 base from V and 7 bases from J, with 5 bases between. The CDR3 is made up of 11 amino acids. From germline, CDR1 is GTSNPN and CDR2 SVGIG (reference sequence). The CDR3 DNA follows: TGTGCCTGGAGTGCCGTTAATGAGCAGTTCTTC. Its translation: CAWSAVNEQFF.

The chain joins TRBV25-1 to TRBJ2-7; tentative D call: TRBD2 (6 bases). The CDR3 length is 15 residues. The germline CDR1 and CDR2 sequences are MGHDK and SYGVNS. V was cut by 5 bases and J by 2 bases, with 16 bases left in between. The DNA for the CDR3 is TGTGCCAGCAGTAGTTCGAGGACTACCCCCTACGAGCAGTACTTC. It translates to CASSSSRTTPYEQYF.

The rearrangement joins TRBV19 to TRBJ1-6; a possible D gene is TRBD1 (6 bases). Trimming pared 6 bases from V and 7 bases from J, leaving 19 bases between. The V gene's germline CDR1 is LNHDA and CDR2 SQIVND (reference sequence). CDR3 length: 16 amino acids. CDR3 residues: CASRDPAGARNSPLHF. CDR3 DNA: TGTGCCAGTAGGGACCCTGCGGGGGCTCGGAATTCACCCCTCCACTTT.